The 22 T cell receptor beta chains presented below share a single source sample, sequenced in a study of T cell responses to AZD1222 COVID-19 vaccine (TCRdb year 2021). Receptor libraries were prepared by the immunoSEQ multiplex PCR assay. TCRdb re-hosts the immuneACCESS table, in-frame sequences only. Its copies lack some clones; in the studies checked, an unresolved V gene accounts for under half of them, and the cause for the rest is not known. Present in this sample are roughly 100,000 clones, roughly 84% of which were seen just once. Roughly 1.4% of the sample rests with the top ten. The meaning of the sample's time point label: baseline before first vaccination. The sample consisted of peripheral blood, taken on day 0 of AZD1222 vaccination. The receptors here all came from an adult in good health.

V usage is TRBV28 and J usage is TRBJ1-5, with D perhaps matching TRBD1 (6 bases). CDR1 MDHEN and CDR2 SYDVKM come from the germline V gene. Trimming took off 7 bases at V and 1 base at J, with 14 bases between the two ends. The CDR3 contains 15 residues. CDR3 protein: CASTPRGTSNQPQHF. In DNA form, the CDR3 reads TGTGCCAGCACTCCAAGGGGGACGAGCAATCAGCCCCAGCATTTT. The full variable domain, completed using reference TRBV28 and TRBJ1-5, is DVKVTQSSRYLVKRTGEKVFLECVQDMDHENMFWYRQDPGLGLRLIYFSYDVKMKEKGDIPEGYSVSREKKERFSLILESASTNQTSMYLCASTPRGTSNQPQHFGDGTRLSIL.

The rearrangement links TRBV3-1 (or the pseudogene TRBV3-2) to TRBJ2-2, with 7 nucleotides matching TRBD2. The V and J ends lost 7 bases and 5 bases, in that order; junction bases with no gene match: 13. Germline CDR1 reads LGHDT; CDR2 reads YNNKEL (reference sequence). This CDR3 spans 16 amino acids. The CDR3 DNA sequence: TGTGCCAGCAAATGGGAGGGAGGCCGAAGGACCGGGGAGCTGTTTTTT. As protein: CASKWEGGRRTGELFF.

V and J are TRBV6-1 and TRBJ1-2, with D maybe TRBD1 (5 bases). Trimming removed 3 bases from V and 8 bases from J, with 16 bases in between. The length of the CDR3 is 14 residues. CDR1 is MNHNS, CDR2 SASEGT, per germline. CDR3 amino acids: CASSEAQGREGYTF. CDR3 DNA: TGTGCCAGCAGTGAGGCCCAGGGCCGAGAAGGCTACACCTTC.

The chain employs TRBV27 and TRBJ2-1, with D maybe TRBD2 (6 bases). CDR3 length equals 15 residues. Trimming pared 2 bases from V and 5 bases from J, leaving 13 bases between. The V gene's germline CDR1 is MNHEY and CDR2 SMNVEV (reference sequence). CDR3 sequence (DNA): TGTGCCAGCAGTTTACCGGGACTCGGTCACAATGAGCAGTTCTTC. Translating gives CASSLPGLGHNEQFF.

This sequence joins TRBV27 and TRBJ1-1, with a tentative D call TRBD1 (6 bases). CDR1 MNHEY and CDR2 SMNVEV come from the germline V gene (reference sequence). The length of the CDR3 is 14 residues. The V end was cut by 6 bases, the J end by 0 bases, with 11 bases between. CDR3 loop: CASRRQGLNTEAFF. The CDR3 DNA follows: TGTGCCAGCAGAAGGCAGGGGTTGAACACTGAAGCTTTCTTT.

CDR3 sequence reads: CASIAYLGRRGETQYF. The CDR3 DNA reads as TGTGCCAGCATAGCATACCTCGGTAGAAGGGGGGAGACCCAGTACTTC. V usage is TRBV28 and J usage is TRBJ2-5; TRBD1 might be the D (6 bases). The germline V gene encodes CDR1 MDHEN and CDR2 SYDVKM. The CDR3 consists of 16 residues. The V and J ends lost 7 bases and 5 bases respectively, with 23 bases between them.

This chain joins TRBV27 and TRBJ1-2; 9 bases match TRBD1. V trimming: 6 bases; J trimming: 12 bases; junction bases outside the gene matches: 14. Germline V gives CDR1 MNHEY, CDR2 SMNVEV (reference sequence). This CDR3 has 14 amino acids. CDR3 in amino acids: CASSRTGTGSPDTF. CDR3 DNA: TGTGCCAGCAGCCGCACCGGGACAGGGTCCCCCGACACCTTC.

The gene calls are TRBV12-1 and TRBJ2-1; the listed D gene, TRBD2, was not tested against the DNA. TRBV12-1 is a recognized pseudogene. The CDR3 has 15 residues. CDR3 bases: TGTGCCAGCAGCTCCCTGGGGCGGGAGATTAATGAGCAGTTCTTC. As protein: CASSSLGREINEQFF.

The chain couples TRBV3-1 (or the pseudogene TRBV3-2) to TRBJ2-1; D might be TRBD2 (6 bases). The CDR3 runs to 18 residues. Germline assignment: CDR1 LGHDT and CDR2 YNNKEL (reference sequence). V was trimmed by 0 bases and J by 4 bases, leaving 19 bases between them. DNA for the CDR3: TGTGCCAGCAGCCAAGATTCGGCCGGGGTAGCGGTGTACAATGAGCAGTTCTTC. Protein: CASSQDSAGVAVYNEQFF.

CDR3 sequence (DNA): TGTGCCAGCAGCTTGCGTGTAGCGGGCGAGCAGTACTTC. The encoded protein is CASSLRVAGEQYF. V and J are TRBV7-9 and TRBJ2-7, with TRBD2 matching 7 bases. V trimming: 3 bases; J trimming: 6 bases; junction bases outside the gene matches: 5. Germline loops: CDR1 SEHNR, CDR2 FQNEAQ (reference sequence). There are 13 residues in the CDR3.

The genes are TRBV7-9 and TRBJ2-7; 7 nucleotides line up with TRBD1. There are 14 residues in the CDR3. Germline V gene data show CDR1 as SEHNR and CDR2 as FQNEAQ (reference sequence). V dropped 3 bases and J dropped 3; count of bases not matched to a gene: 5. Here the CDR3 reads CASSFGRDSYEQYF. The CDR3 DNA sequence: TGTGCCAGCAGCTTCGGTAGGGACAGCTACGAGCAGTACTTC.

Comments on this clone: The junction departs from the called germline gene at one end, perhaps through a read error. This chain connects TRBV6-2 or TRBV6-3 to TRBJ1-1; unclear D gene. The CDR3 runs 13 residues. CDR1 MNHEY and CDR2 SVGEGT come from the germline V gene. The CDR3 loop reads CASSYRENAEAFF. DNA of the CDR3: TGTGCCAGCAGTTACAGGGAGAACGCTGAAGCTTTCTTT.

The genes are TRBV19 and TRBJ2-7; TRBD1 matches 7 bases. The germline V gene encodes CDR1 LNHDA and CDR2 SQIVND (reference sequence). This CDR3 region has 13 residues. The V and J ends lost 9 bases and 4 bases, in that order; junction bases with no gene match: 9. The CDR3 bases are TGTGCCAGCAGCCGGACAGGTACTTACGAGCAGTACTTC. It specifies CASSRTGTYEQYF.

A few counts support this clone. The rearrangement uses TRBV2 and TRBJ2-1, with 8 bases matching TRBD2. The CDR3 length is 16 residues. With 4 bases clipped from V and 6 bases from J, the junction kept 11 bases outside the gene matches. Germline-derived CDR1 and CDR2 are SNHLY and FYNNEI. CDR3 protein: CASSVALAGWINEQFF. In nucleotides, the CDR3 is TGTGCCAGCAGTGTCGCGCTAGCGGGCTGGATCAATGAGCAGTTCTTC.

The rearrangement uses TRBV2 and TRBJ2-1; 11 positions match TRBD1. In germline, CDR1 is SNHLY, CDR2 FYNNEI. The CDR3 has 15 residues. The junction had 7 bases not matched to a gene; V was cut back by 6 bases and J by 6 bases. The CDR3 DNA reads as TGTGCCAGCAGGTCCGGGACAGGGGGTTTCAATGAGCAGTTCTTC. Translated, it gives CASRSGTGGFNEQFF.

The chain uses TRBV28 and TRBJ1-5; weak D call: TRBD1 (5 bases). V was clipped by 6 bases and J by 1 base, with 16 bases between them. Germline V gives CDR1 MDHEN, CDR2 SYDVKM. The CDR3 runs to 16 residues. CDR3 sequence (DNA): TGTGCCAGCAGGCCCCGAGGCGGGGGGAGCAATCAGCCCCAGCATTTT. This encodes CASRPRGGGSNQPQHF. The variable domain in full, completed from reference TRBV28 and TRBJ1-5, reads DVKVTQSSRYLVKRTGEKVFLECVQDMDHENMFWYRQDPGLGLRLIYFSYDVKMKEKGDIPEGYSVSREKKERFSLILESASTNQTSMYLCASRPRGGGSNQPQHFGDGTRLSIL.

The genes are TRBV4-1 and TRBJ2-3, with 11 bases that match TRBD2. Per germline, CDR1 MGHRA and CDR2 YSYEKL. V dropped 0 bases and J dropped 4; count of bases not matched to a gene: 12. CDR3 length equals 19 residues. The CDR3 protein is CASSQDLLAGGTVSDTQYF. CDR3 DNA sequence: TGCGCCAGCAGCCAAGACCTGCTAGCGGGAGGTACGGTTTCAGATACGCAGTATTTT.

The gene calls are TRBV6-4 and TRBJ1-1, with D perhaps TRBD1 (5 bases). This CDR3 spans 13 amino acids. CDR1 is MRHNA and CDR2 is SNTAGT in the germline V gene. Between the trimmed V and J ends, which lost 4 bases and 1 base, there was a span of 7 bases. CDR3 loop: CASSATGNTEAFF. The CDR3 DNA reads TGTGCCAGCAGTGCTACAGGGAACACTGAAGCTTTCTTT.

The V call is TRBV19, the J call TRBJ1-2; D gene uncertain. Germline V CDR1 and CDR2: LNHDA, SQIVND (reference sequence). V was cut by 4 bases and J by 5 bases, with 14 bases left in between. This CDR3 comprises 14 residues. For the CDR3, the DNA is TGTGCCAGTAGTACCCTCGGGTCCTTATATGGCTACACCTTC. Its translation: CASSTLGSLYGYTF.

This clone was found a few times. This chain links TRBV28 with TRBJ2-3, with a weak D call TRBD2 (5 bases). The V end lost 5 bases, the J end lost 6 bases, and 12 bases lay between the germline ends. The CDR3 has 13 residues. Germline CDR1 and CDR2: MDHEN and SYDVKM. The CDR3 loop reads CASSLGGPDTQYF. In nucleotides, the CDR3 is TGTGCCAGCAGTCTAGGCGGGCCGGATACGCAGTATTTT.

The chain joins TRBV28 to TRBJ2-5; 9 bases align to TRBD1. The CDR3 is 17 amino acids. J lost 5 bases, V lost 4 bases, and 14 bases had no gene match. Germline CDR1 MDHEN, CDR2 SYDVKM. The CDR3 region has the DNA TGTGCCAGCAGTTCAAACCGTGGGGACAGGGTCGTGGAGACCCAGTACTTC. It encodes CASSSNRGDRVVETQYF.

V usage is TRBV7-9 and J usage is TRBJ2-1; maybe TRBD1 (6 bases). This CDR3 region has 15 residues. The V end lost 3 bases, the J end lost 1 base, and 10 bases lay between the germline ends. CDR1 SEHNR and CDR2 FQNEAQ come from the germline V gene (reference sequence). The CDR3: CASSLQGPSYNEQFF. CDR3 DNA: TGTGCCAGCAGCTTGCAGGGGCCGTCCTACAATGAGCAGTTCTTC.